This T cell receptor beta chain was recovered during a study of blood T cell repertoires in COVID-19. Study details: Sites across the United States, Italy and Spain contributed samples from acute and convalescent COVID-19.

Participant age was about 18 to 89 years, and participants resided in fewer than 30 US areas. The trim removed 2 bases at V and 6 bases at J, leaving 18 bases unmatched. The CDR3 spans 18 residues. Looked up from germline, CDR1 is SGHTA and CDR2 is FQGNSA. Original analysis: Reference gene primer amplification in the assay estimated nucleated cell counts. Sequenced by immunoSEQ multiplex PCR; TCRdb stores in-frame clones only, minus some. V, J and clone size are taken as reported in that table, and D and trimming were inferred from the DNA itself. This table holds 250,000 or so clones, roughly 87% found once.

This TCR was recovered from a woman aged 30 to 39 with acute COVID-19. Sequencing used PBMCs or T cells enriched from blood (not recorded which). This sequence joins TRBV7-2 and TRBJ1-2; 7 bases match TRBD1. DNA of the CDR3: TGTGCCAGCAGCTTATCCCTAGGCTTCGAGGGGGCGCAAGATGGCTACACCTTC. This gives the protein CASSLSLGFEGAQDGYTF.